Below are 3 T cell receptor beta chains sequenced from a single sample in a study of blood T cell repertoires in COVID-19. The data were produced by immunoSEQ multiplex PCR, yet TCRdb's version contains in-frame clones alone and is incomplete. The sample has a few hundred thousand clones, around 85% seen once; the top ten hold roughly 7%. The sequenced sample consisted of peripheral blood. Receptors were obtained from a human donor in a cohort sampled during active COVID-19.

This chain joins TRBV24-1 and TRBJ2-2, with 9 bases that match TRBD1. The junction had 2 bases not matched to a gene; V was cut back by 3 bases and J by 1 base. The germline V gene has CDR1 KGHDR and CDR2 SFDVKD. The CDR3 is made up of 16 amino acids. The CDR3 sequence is CATSDPGQGNTGELFF. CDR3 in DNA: TGTGCCACCAGTGATCCGGGACAGGGGAACACCGGGGAGCTGTTTTTT.

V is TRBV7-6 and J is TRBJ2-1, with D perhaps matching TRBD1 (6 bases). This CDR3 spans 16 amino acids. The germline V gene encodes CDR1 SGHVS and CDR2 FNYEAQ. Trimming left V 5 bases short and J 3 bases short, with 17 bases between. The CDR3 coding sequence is TGTGCCAGCAGCCCGTTGACAGGCCAATTCTACAATGAGCAGTTCTTC. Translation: CASSPLTGQFYNEQFF.

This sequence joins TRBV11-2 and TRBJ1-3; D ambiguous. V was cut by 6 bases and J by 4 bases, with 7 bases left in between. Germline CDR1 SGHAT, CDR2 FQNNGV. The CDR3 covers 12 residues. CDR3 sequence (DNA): TGTGCCAGCAGAAATGAGGGAAACACCATATATTTT. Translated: CASRNEGNTIYF.